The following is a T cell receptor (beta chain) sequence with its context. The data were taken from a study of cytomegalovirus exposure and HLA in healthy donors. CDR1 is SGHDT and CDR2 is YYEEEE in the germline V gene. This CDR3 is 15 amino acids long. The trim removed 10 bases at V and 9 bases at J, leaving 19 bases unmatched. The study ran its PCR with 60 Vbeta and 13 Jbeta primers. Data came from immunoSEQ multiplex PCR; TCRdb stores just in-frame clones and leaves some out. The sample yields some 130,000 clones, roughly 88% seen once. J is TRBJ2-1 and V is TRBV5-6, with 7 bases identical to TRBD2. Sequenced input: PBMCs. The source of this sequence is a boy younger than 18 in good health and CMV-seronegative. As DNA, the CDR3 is TGTGCCGCCGGGCGGGGGACTGTTTTAGGGATTGAGCAGTTCTTC. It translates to CAAGRGTVLGIEQFF.